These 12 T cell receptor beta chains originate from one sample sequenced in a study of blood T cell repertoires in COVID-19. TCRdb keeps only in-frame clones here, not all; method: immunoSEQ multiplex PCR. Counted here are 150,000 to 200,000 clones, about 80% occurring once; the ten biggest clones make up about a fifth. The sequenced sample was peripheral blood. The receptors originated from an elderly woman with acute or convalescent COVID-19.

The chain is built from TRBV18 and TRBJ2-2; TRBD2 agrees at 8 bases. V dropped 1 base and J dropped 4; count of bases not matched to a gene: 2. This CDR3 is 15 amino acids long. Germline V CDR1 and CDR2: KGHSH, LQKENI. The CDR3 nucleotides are TGTGCCAGCTCACCACTCAGCGGGAGCACCGGGGAGCTGTTTTTT. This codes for CASSPLSGSTGELFF.

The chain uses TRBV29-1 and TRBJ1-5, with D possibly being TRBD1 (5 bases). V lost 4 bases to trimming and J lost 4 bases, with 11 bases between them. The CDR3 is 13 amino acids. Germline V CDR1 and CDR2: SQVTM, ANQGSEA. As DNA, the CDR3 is TGCAGCGTTGTCCCGGGGGGTAATCAGCCCCAGCATTTT. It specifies CSVVPGGNQPQHF.

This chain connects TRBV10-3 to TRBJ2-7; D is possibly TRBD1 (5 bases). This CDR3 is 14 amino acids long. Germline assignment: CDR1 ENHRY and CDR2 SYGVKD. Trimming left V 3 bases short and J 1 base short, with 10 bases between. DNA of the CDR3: TGTGCCATCAGTGAAGTAGGGGTATCCTACGAGCAGTACTTC. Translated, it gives CAISEVGVSYEQYF.

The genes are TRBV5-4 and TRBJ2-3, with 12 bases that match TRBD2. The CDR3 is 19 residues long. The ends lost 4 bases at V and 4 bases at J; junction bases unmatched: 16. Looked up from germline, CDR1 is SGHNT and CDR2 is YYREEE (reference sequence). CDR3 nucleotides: TGTGCCAGCAGCCCCGGTGGACTAGCGGGACCGAGATTGTCAGATACGCAGTATTTT. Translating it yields CASSPGGLAGPRLSDTQYF.

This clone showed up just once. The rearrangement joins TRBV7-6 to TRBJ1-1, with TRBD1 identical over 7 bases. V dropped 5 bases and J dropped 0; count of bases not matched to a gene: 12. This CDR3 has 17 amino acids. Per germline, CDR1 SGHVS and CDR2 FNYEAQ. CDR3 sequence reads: CASSTRTGGRVNTEAFF. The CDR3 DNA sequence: TGTGCCAGCAGCACTCGGACAGGTGGAAGGGTGAACACTGAAGCTTTCTTT.

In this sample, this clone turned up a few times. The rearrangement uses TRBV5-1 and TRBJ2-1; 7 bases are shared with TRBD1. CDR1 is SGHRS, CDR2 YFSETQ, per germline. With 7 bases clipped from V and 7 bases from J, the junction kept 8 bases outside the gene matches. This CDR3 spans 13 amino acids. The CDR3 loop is CASSQGDLNEQFF. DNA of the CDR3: TGCGCCAGCTCGCAGGGGGATCTGAATGAGCAGTTCTTC.

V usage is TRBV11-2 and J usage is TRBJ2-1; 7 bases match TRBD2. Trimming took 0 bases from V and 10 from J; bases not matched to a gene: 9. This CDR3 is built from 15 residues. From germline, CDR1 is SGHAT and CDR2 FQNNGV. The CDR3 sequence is CASSLDAPSGNEQFF. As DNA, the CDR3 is TGTGCCAGCAGCTTAGATGCCCCGAGCGGGAACGAGCAGTTCTTC.

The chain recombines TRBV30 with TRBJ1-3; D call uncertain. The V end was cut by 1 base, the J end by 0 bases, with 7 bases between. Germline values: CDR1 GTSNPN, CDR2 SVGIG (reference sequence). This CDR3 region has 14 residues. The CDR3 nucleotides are TGTGCCTGGAGTGCTGGCCACTCTGGAAACACCATATATTTT. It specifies CAWSAGHSGNTIYF.

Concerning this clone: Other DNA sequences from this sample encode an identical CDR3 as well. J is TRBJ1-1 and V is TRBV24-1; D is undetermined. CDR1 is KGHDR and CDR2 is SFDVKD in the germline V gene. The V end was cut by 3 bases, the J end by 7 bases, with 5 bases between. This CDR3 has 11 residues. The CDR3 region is CATSDGVEAFF. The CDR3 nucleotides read TGTGCCACCAGTGATGGAGTTGAAGCTTTCTTT.

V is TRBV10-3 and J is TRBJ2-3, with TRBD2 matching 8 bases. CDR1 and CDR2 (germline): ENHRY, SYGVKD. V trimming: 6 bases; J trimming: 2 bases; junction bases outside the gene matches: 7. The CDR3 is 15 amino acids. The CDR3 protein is CAISGLALNTDTQYF. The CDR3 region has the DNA TGTGCCATCAGCGGACTAGCCCTGAACACAGATACGCAGTATTTT.

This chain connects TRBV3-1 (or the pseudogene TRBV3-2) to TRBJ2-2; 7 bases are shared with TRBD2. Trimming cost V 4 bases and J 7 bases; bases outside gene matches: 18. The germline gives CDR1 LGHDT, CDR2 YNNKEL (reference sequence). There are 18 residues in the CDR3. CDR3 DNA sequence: TGTGCCAGCAGCCGAACCCCCGGACTAGTGGGTGGAGGCGGGGAGCTGTTTTTT. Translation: CASSRTPGLVGGGGELFF.

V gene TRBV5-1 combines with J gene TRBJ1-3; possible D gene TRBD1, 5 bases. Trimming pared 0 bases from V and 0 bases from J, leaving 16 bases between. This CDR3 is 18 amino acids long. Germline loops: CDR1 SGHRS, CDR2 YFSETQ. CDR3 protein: CASSLAERTGRSGNTIYF. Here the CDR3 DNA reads TGCGCCAGCAGCTTGGCCGAAAGAACAGGCCGCTCTGGAAACACCATATATTTT.